The 17 T cell receptor beta chains given below trace back to one sample, sequenced in a study of beta chain features in type 1 diabetes. Every bit of the isolated RNA underwent reverse transcription, so sequencing read expressed TCRB transcripts. Produced via immunoSEQ multiplex PCR; TCRdb's table is partial and in-frame only. The sample carries more than 350,000 clones, 11% recorded once. Sequencing input: naive CD4+ T cells from blood. Every receptor here comes from a woman aged 18 to 35 in good health.

This clone appeared a few times. V is TRBV28 and J is TRBJ2-3; D tentatively fits TRBD1 or TRBD2 (5 bases each). Germline CDR1 and CDR2: MDHEN and SYDVKM. V shed 3 bases and J shed 3 bases, with 10 bases lying between them. The CDR3 spans 14 residues. In DNA, the CDR3 is TGTGCCAGCAGTTTTGAGGGACCTACAGATACGCAGTATTTT. Its protein product is CASSFEGPTDTQYF.

The chain recombines TRBV5-5 with TRBJ2-4; either TRBD1 or TRBD2 may fit D (5 bases each). Trimming pared 6 bases from V and 0 bases from J, leaving 19 bases between. Looked up from germline, CDR1 is SGHKS and CDR2 is YYEKEE (reference sequence). The CDR3 spans 17 residues. This CDR3 is CASTDGRGLLAKNIQYF. The CDR3 nucleotides read TGTGCCAGCACCGACGGTCGGGGCTTACTAGCCAAAAACATTCAGTACTTC.

This clone has just a few counts. The rearrangement joins TRBV18 to TRBJ2-1; D tentatively reads TRBD1 or TRBD2 (5 bases each). This CDR3 comprises 14 residues. Trimming left V 3 bases short and J 5 bases short, with 11 bases between. Per the germline V gene, CDR1 is KGHSH and CDR2 is LQKENI. The CDR3 reads CASSPGTIDNEQFF. CDR3 DNA: TGTGCCAGCTCACCGGGGACCATAGACAATGAGCAGTTCTTC.

This rearrangement joins TRBV28 to TRBJ2-3; tentatively, D is TRBD1 or TRBD2 (5 bases each). This CDR3 is built from 14 residues. Trimming took 3 bases from V and 0 from J, leaving 7 bases between them. CDR1 is MDHEN, CDR2 SYDVKM, per germline. As DNA, the CDR3 is TGTGCCAGCAGTTTGAGGGGAAGCACAGATACGCAGTATTTT. Translated: CASSLRGSTDTQYF.

The V and J genes are TRBV9 and TRBJ2-5, with D uncertain. Germline assignment: CDR1 SGDLS and CDR2 YYNGEE. V was shortened by 0 bases and J by 2 bases, with 8 bases between the two germline ends. The CDR3 extends over 14 amino acids. The CDR3 nucleotides are TGTGCCAGCAGCGTAGGGATGGAGCAAGAGACCCAGTACTTC. Protein: CASSVGMEQETQYF.

The chain joins TRBV2 to TRBJ2-1; the D gene is possibly TRBD1 (5 bases). The CDR3 is 16 amino acids. With 4 bases removed from V and 2 bases from J, the gap between germline ends came to 15 bases. Germline lookup yields CDR1 SNHLY and CDR2 FYNNEI. CDR3 sequence reads: CASSAPAVQAYNEQFF. DNA of the CDR3: TGTGCCAGCAGTGCCCCCGCTGTACAGGCCTACAATGAGCAGTTCTTC. The variable domain in full, completed from reference TRBV2 and TRBJ2-1, reads EPEVTQTPSHQVTQMGQEVILRCVPISNHLYFYWYRQILGQKVEFLVSFYNNEISEKSEIFDDQFSVERPDGSNFTLKIRSTKLEDSAMYFCASSAPAVQAYNEQFFGPGTRLTVL.

As concerns this clone: Different DNA sequences within this sample yield the same CDR3. This sequence joins TRBV9 and TRBJ1-5; D is ambiguous. V was cut by 0 bases and J by 1 base, with 5 bases left in between. The CDR3 is made up of 14 amino acids. Germline values: CDR1 SGDLS, CDR2 YYNGEE. CDR3 nucleotides: TGTGCCAGCAGCGTAGGCGCGAGCAATCAGCCCCAGCATTTT. It yields the protein CASSVGASNQPQHF.

The chain combines TRBV4-1 with TRBJ1-1, with D possibly matching TRBD1 (6 bases). V lost 4 bases, J lost 8 bases, and 20 bases lay in between. The CDR3 is 15 amino acids. Germline values: CDR1 MGHRA, CDR2 YSYEKL. CDR3 sequence: CASSRRGGQEEEAFF. CDR3 in DNA: TGCGCCAGCAGCCGCAGAGGGGGGCAGGAGGAAGAAGCTTTCTTT.

The table lists this clone with a few counts. V and J are TRBV2 and TRBJ2-1; D is uncertain. The germline V and J ends were trimmed by 5 bases and 7 bases, with 15 bases remaining between them. Germline V gene sequence: CDR1 SNHLY, CDR2 FYNNEI. The CDR3 spans 14 residues. The CDR3 nucleotides read TGTGCCAGCAGTCCCGTAGACCTGCGGAATGAGCAGTTCTTC. Translation gives CASSPVDLRNEQFF.

This clone showed up just a few times. The genes are TRBV5-4 and TRBJ1-6; possibly TRBD1 for D (5 bases). Germline CDR1 SGHNT, CDR2 YYREEE (reference sequence). This CDR3 region has 14 residues. The germline V and J ends were trimmed by 4 bases and 7 bases, with 12 bases remaining between them. The DNA for the CDR3 is TGTGCCAGCAGCCTGACAGTCCAAAATTCACCCCTCCACTTT. Translating gives CASSLTVQNSPLHF.

The genes are TRBV27 and TRBJ2-2, with a weak D call TRBD2 (5 bases). Trimming stripped 7 bases from V and 8 bases from J, with 14 bases between. Germline V lookup: CDR1 MNHEY, CDR2 SMNVEV (reference sequence). The CDR3 is 13 amino acids. CDR3 sequence reads: CASKWERRGELFF. CDR3 sequence (DNA): TGTGCCAGCAAGTGGGAGAGGCGAGGGGAGCTGTTTTTT.

This sequence joins TRBV5-1 and TRBJ1-4, with 7 nucleotides matching TRBD1. CDR3 length equals 13 residues. Trimming at V came to 4 bases and at J to 9 bases, leaving 6 bases not matched to a gene. The V gene's germline CDR1 is SGHRS and CDR2 YFSETQ. The CDR3 bases are TGCGCCAGCAGCCCGGAGGGACAGCAAAAACTGTTTTTT. It codes for CASSPEGQQKLFF.

This clone was seen only a few times. The J gene is TRBJ1-6, the V gene TRBV7-9, with 7 bases fitting TRBD1. The CDR3 is 13 amino acids. The V gene end was trimmed by 1 base and the J gene end by 11 bases; junction bases not matched to a gene: 2. The germline CDR1 and CDR2 sequences are SEHNR and FQNEAQ (reference sequence). The CDR3 spells CASSLVGTAPLHF. In DNA, the CDR3 is TGTGCCAGCAGCTTAGTGGGGACAGCACCCCTCCACTTT.

The chain uses TRBV7-2 and TRBJ2-4; 10 bases are shared with TRBD2. Germline-derived CDR1 and CDR2 are SGHTA and FQGNSA. The CDR3 has 18 residues. After removal of 1 base from V and 1 base from J, the junction contained 7 bases not matched to a gene. The CDR3 nucleotides are TGTGCCAGCAGCTTAGGTCTAGCGGGGGAAAGGGCCAAAAACATTCAGTACTTC. It is translated as CASSLGLAGERAKNIQYF.

This chain joins TRBV6-6 and TRBJ2-5, with 9 bases aligning to TRBD1. Trimming at V came to 6 bases and at J to 2 bases, leaving 1 base not matched to a gene. The CDR3 consists of 13 residues. The germline gives CDR1 MNHNY, CDR2 SVGAGI (reference sequence). The CDR3 DNA reads TGTGCCAGCAGGGGACAGGGTCAAGAGACCCAGTACTTC. Protein sequence: CASRGQGQETQYF.

This clone was seen more than once but under ten times. J is TRBJ2-7 and V is TRBV18; 13 bases are shared with TRBD2. V shed 1 base, J shed 7 bases, and the junction held 7 bases outside the gene matches. CDR3 length: 16 residues. The germline gives CDR1 KGHSH, CDR2 LQKENI. The CDR3 loop is CASSPLRTSGGEEQYV. In DNA, the CDR3 is TGTGCCAGCTCACCACTCAGGACTAGCGGGGGAGAAGAGCAGTACGTC.

The table lists this clone with a few counts. The V call is TRBV7-3, the J call TRBJ2-1; D may be TRBD2 (6 bases). The V end was cut by 5 bases, the J end by 4 bases, with 12 bases between. The CDR3 sequence is 14 residues long. CDR1 is SGHTA and CDR2 is FQGTGA in the germline V gene. Here the CDR3 reads CASSPGGAYNEQFF. The CDR3 DNA sequence: TGTGCCAGCAGCCCCGGCGGGGCTTACAATGAGCAGTTCTTC.